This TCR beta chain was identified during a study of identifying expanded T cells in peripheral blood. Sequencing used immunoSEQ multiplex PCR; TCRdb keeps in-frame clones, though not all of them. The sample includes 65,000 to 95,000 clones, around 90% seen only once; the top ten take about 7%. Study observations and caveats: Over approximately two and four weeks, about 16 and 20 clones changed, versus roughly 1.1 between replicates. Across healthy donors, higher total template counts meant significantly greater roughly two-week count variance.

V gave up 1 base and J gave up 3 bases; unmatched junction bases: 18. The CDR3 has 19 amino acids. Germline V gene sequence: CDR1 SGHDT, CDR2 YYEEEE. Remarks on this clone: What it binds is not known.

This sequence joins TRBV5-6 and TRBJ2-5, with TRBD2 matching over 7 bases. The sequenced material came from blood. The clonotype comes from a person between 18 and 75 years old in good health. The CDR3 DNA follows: TGTGCCAGCAGCTTGATGTACACGTCGTCTAGCGGATACAAAGAGACCCAGTACTTC. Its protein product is CASSLMYTSSSGYKETQYF.